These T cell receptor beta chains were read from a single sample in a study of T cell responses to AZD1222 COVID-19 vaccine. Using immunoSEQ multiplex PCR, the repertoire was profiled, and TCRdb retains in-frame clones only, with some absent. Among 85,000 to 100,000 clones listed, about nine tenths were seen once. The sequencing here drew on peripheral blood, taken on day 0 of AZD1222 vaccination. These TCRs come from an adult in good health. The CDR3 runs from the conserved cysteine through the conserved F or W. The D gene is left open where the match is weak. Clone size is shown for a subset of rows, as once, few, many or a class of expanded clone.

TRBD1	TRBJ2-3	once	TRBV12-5	TGTGCTAGTGGTCCTGGGACAGGGTTTGGAGATACGCAGTATTTT	CASGPGTGFGDTQYF
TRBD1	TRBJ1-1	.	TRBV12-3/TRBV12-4	TGTGCCAGCAGCCTGGGAAGGCGGGACAGAGCTTTCTTT	CASSLGRRDRAFF
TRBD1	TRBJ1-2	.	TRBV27	TGTGCCAGCAGTTCCGGGACAGTCTATGGCTACACCTTC	CASSSGTVYGYTF
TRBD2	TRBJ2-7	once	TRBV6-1	TGTGCCAGCAGTTATGGGACTAGCTCCTACGAGCAGTACTTC	CASSYGTSSYEQYF
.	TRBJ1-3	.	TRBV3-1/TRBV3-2	TGTGCCAGCAGCCAAGTTAACATAAATGGAAACACCATATATTTT	CASSQVNINGNTIYF
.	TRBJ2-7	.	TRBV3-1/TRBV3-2	TGTGCCAGCAGCCAAGGGGGCGAGCAGTACTTC	CASSQGGEQYF
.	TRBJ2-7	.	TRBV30	TGTGCCTGGAGTATCCGACAGGGTCCGGGAGGCGAGCAGTACTTC	CAWSIRQGPGGEQYF
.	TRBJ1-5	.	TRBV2	TGTGCCAGCAGTATTCATACGAGCAGGAGGAATCAGCCCCAGCATTTT	CASSIHTSRRNQPQHF
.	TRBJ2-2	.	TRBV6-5	TGTGCCAGCAGTTACCAGAGGGAGTCCGGGGAGCTGTTTTTT	CASSYQRESGELFF
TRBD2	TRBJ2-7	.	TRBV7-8	TGTGCCAGCAGCTTCACTAGCGGTGATTCCTACGAGCAGTACTTC	CASSFTSGDSYEQYF
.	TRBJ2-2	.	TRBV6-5	TGTGCCAGCACGAGGACCGCGAACACCGGGGAGCTGTTTTTT	CASTRTANTGELFF
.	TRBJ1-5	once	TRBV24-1	TGTGCCACCAGTGATTTCCCCTCGGATCACAATCAGCCCCAGCATTTT	CATSDFPSDHNQPQHF
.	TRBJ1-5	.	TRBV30	TGTGCCTGGGGACAGTATGGCAATCAGCCCCAGCATTTT	CAWGQYGNQPQHF
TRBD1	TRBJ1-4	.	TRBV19	TGTGCCAGTAGTATGTACAGGGGAACTAATGAAAAACTGTTTTTT	CASSMYRGTNEKLFF
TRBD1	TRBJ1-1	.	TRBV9	TGTGCCAGCAGCGTAGAGACAGGGGATGGAGCTTTCTTT	CASSVETGDGAFF
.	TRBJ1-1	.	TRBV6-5	TGTGCCAGCAGTTACTCGACTGTAACGTTGAACACTGAAGCTTTCTTT	CASSYSTVTLNTEAFF
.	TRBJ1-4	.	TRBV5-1	TGCGCCAGCAGCTTGGACAGGAGGGGCGAAAAACTGTTTTTT	CASSLDRRGEKLFF
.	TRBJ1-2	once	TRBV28	TGTGCCAGCAGAGACACAAAAGGCTACACCTTC	CASRDTKGYTF
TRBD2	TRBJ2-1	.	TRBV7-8	TGTGCCAGCAGAGAGAGGACTAGCGGGAGCTATGAGCAGTTCTTC	CASRERTSGSYEQFF
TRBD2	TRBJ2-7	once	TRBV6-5	TGTGCCAGCCTTTCTGGAACGGTGGGGGGGGAGCAGTACTTC	CASLSGTVGGEQYF
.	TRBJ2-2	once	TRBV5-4	TGTGCCAGCAGCTTGGACAGCTCTTGGGGGGAGCTGTTTTTT	CASSLDSSWGELFF